This TCR beta chain was recovered during a study of T-cell reconstitution after alpha-beta-depleted transplantation in children. There are many counts of this clonotype. Construction of the TCRbeta library involved unique molecular identifiers. TCRdb re-derived calls from the PCR reads in MiXCR, one entry per CDR3 protein. The sample contains around 380,000 distinct CDR3 sequences, 9.5% to 13% of which appear only once. The sample in question was PBMCs from the stem cell graft donor, obtained from the stem cell graft. The TCR was taken from a human donor who donated a stem cell graft to a child with acute myeloid leukemia.

CDR3 bases: TGTGCCAGCAGTGGACTAGCGGGAGGTACTAGCACAGATACGCAGTATTTT. This encodes CASSGLAGGTSTDTQYF. This chain joins TRBV12-3 or TRBV12-4 and TRBJ2-3, with 14 bases aligning to TRBD2. The CDR3 length is 17 residues. J was trimmed by 0 bases and V by 5 bases; bases with no gene match: 4.